The TCR beta chain described here comes from a study of cytomegalovirus exposure and HLA in healthy donors. Study-level results: Researchers counted some 150 TCR beta chains as cytomegalovirus-associated. Exclusion applied to some V segments, including TRBV6-2 and TRBV6-3, as they were indistinguishable.

As to this clone: Antigen unknown.

CDR1 and CDR2 (germline): SGHRS, YFSETQ. The CDR3 has 16 residues. V gave up 4 bases and J gave up 2 bases; unmatched junction bases: 6. PCR was performed using 60 Vbeta and 13 Jbeta primers. Assay: immunoSEQ multiplex PCR; the TCRdb copy retains only in-frame clones and omits some. This sample carries roughly 80,000 clones, about 66% of them seen once, and the ten largest clones take just under 5%. The sequencing sample was made of PBMCs. This sequence originates from a man aged 60-69 years in good health and CMV-seropositive. The rearrangement links TRBV5-1 to TRBJ2-3, with 11 bases that match TRBD2. The CDR3 here is CASSTGTSGYTDTQYF. The CDR3 DNA reads as TGCGCCAGCAGCACCGGGACTAGCGGATACACAGATACGCAGTATTTT. Full variable domain (rest looked up from reference TRBV5-1 and TRBJ2-3): KAGVTQTPRYLIKTRGQQVTLSCSPISGHRSVSWYQQTPGQGLQFLFEYFSETQRNKGNFPGRFSGRQFSNSRSEMNVSTLELGDSALYLCASSTGTSGYTDTQYFGPGTRLTVL.